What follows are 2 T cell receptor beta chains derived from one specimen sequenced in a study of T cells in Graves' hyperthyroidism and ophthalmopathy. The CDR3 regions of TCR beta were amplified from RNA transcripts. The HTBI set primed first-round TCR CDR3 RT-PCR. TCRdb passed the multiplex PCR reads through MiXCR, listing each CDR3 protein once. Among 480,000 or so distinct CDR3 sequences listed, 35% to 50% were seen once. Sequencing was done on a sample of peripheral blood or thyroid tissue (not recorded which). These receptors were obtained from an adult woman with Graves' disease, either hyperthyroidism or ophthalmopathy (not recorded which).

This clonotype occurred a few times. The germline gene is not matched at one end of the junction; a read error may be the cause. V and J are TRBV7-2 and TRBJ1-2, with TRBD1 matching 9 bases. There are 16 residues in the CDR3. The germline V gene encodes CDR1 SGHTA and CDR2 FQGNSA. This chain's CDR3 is CASSLGGQGNSYGYTF. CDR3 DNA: TGTGCCAGCAGTTTAGGGGGACAGGGTAACTCGTATGGCTACACCTTC.

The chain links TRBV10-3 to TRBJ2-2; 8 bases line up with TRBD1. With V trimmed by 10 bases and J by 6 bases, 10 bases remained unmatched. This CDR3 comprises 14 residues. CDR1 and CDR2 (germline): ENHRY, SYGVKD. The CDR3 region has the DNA TGTGCCACCCGAGGACAGGGTATCTCCGGGGAGCTGTTTTTT. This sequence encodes CATRGQGISGELFF.